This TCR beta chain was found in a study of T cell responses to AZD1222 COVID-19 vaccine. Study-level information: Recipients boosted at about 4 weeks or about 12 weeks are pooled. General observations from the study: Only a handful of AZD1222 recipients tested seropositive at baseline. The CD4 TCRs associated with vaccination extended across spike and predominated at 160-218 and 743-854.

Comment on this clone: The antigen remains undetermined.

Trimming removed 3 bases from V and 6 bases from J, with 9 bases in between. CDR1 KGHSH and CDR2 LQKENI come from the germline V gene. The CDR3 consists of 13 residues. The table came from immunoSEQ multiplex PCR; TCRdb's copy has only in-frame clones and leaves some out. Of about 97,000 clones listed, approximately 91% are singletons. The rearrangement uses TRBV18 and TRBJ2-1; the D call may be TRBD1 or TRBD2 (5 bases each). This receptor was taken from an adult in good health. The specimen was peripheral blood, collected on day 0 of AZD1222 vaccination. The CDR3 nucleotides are TGTGCCAGCTCACCTGGGACCACCAATGAGCAGTTCTTC. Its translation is CASSPGTTNEQFF.